This TCR beta chain comes out of a study of blood T cell repertoires in COVID-19. At the level of the study: PBMCs, B-cell-depleted T cells, or T cells provided the cDNA or gDNA that made up the material.

Assay: immunoSEQ multiplex PCR; the TCRdb copy retains only in-frame clones and omits some. The sample records 30,000 to 35,000 clones, roughly 73% being singletons. V lost 5 bases and J lost 4, with 6 bases in between. CDR3 size: 12 residues. Germline values: CDR1 SGHTA, CDR2 FQGNSA. Sequenced material: peripheral blood. The genes are TRBV7-2 and TRBJ2-1, with D unclear. The origin of this receptor is a man older than 75 with active or convalescent COVID-19. The CDR3 bases are TGTGCCAGCAGCGCGAATTACAATGAGCAGTTCTTC. It yields the protein CASSANYNEQFF.